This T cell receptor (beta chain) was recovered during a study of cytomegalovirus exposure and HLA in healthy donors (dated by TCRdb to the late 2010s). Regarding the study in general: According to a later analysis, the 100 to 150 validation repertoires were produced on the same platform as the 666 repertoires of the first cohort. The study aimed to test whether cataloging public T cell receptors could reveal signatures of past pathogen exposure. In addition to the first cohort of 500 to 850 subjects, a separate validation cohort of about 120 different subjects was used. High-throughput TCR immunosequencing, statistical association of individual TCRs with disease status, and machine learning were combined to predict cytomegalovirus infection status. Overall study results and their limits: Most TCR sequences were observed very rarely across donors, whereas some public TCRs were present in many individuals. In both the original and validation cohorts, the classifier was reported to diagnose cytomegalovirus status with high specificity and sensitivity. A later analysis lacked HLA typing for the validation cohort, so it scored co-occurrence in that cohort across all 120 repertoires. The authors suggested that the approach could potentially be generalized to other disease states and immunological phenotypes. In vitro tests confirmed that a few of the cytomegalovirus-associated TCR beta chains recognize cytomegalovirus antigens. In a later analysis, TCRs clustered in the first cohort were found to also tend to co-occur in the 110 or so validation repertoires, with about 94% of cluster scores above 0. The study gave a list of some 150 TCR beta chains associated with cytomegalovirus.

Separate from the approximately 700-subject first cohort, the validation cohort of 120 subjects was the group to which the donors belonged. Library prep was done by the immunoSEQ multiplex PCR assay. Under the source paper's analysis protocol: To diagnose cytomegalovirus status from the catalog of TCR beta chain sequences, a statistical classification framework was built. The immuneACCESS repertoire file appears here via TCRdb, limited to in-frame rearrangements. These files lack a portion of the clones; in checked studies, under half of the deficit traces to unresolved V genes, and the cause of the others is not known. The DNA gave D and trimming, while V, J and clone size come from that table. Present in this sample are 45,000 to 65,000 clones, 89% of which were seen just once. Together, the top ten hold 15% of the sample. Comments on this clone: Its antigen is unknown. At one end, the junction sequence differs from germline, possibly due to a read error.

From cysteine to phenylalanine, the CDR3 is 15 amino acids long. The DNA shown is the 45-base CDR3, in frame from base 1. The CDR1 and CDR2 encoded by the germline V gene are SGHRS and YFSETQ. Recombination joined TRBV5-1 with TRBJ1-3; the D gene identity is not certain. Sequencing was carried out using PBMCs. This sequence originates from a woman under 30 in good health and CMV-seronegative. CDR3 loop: CASSLAGFSGNTIYF. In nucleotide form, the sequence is TGCGCCAGCAGTTTGGCGGGATTCTCTGGAAACACCATATATTTT.